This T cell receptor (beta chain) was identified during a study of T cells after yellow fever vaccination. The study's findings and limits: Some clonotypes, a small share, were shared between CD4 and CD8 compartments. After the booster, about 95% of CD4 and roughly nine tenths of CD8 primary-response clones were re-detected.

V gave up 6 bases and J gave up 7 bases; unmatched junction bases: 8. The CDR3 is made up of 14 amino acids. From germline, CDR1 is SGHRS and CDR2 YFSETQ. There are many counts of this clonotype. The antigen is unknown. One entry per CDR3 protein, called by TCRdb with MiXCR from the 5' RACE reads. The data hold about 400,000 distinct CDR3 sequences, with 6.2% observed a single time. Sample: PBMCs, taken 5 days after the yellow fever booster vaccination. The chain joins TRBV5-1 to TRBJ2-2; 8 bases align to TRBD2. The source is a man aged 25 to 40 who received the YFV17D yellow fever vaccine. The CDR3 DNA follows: TGCGCCAGCACCCTCGGGGGGGACGTCGGGGAGCTGTTTTTT. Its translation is CASTLGGDVGELFF.